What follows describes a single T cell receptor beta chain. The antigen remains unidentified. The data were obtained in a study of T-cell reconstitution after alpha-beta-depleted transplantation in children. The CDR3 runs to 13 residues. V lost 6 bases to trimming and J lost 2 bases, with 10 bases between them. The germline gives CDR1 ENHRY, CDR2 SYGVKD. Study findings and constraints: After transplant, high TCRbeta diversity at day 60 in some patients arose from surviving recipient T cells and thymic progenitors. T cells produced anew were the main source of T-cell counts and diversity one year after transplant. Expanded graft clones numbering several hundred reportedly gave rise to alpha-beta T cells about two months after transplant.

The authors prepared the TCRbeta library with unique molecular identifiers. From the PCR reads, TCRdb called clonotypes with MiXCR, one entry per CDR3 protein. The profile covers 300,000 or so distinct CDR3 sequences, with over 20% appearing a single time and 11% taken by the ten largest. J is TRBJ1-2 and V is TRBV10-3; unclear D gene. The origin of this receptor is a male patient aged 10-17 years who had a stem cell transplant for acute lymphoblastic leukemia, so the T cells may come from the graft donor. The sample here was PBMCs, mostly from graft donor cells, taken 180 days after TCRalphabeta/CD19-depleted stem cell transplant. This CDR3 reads CAIRATGNYGYTF. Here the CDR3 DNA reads TGTGCCATCAGGGCGACCGGGAACTATGGCTACACCTTC.